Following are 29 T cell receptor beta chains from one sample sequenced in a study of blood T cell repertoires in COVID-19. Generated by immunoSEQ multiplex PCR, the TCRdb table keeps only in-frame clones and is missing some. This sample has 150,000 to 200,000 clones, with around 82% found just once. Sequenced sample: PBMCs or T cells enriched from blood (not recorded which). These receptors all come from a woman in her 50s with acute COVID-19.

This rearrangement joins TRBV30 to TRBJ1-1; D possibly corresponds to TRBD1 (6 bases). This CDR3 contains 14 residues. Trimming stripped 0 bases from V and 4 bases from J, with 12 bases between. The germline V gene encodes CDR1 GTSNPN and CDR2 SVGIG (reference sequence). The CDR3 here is CAWSVGGGITEAFF. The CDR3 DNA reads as TGTGCCTGGAGTGTAGGGGGGGGAATCACTGAAGCTTTCTTT.

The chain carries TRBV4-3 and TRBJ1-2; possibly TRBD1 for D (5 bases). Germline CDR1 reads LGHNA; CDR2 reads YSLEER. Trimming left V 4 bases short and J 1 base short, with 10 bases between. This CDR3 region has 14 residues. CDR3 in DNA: TGCGCCAGCAGCCGGACAACAGTTAACTATGGCTACACCTTC. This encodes CASSRTTVNYGYTF.

This chain's CDR3 is CASSETGVSVVDTF. The CDR3 nucleotides are TGTGCCAGCAGTGAAACAGGAGTTTCAGTCGTCGACACCTTC. The J gene is TRBJ1-2, the V gene TRBV25-1; D is possibly TRBD1 (5 bases). V was trimmed by 2 bases and J by 12 bases, leaving 19 bases between them. Germline loops: CDR1 MGHDK, CDR2 SYGVNS. This CDR3 comprises 14 residues.

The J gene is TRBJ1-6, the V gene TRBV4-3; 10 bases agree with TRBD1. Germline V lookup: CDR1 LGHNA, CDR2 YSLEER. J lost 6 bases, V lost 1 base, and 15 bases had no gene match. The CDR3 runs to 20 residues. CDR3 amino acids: CASSQAVILRGQGTNSPLHF. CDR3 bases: TGCGCCAGCAGCCAAGCGGTTATTCTCCGGGGACAGGGGACTAATTCACCCCTCCACTTT.

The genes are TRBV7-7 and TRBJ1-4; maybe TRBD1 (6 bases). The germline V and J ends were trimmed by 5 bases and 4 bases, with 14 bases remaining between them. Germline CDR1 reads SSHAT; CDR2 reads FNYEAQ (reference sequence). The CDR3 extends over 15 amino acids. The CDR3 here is CASSRTDGLNEKLFF. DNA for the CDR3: TGTGCCAGCAGCCGGACAGACGGTCTTAATGAAAAACTGTTTTTT.

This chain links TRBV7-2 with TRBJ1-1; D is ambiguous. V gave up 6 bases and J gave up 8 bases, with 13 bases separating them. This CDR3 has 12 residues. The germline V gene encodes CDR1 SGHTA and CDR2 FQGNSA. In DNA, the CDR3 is TGTGCCAGCAGGGGAGCGACGACCGAAGCTTTCTTT. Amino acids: CASRGATTEAFF.

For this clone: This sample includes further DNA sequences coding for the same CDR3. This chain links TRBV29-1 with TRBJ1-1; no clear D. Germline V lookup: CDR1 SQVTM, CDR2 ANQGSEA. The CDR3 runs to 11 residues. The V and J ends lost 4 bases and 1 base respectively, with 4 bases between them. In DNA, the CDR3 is TGCAGCGTTGGAGCGAACACTGAAGCTTTCTTT. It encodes CSVGANTEAFF.

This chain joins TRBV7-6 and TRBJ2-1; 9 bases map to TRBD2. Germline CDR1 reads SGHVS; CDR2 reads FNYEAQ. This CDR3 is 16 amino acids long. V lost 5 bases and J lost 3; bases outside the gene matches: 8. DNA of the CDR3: TGTGCCAGCAGCCCGGGACTAGCTTTCCTCTACAATGAGCAGTTCTTC. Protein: CASSPGLAFLYNEQFF.

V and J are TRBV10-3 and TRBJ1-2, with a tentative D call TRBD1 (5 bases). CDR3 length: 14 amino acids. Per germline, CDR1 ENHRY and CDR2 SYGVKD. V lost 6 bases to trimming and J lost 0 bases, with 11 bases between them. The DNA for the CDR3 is TGTGCCATCAGGACGGACAATTCTAACTATGGCTACACCTTC. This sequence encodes CAIRTDNSNYGYTF.

The CDR3 loop is CAIGTSGEETQYF. The CDR3 DNA reads as TGTGCCATCGGAACTAGCGGGGAAGAGACCCAGTACTTC. This chain links TRBV10-3 with TRBJ2-5, with 10 bases aligning to TRBD2. Germline lookup yields CDR1 ENHRY and CDR2 SYGVKD. CDR3 length: 13 amino acids. V shed 8 bases and J 3 bases; nucleotides not matched to a gene: 3.

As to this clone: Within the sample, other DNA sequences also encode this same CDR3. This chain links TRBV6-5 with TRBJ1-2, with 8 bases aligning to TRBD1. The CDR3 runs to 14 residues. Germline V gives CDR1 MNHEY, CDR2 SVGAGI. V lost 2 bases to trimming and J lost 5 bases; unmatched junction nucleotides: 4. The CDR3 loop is CASSYGTGDYGYTF. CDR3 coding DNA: TGTGCCAGCAGTTACGGGACAGGTGATTATGGCTACACCTTC.

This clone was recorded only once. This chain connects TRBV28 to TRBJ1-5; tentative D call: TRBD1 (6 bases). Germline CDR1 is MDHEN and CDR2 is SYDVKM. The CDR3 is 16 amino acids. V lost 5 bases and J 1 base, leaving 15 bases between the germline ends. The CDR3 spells CASSRRGGTSNQPQHF. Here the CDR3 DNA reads TGTGCCAGCAGTCGTAGGGGGGGGACCAGCAATCAGCCCCAGCATTTT.

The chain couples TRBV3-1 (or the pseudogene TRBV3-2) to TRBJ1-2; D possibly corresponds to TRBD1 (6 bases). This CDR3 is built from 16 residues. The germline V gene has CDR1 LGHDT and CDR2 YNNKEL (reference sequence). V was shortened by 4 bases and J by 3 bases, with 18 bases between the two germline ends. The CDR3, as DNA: TGTGCCAGCAGCCCTGGCGCCAACAGGGACGACTATGGCTACACCTTC. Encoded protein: CASSPGANRDDYGYTF.

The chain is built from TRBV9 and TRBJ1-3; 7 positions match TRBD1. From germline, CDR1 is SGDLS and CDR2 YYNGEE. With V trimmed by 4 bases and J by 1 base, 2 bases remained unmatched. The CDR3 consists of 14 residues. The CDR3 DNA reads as TGTGCCAGCAGCCCGACAGGGTCTGGAAACACCATATATTTT. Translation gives CASSPTGSGNTIYF. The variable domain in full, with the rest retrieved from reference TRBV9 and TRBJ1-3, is DSGVTQTPKHLITATGQRVTLRCSPRSGDLSVYWYQQSLDQGLQFLIQYYNGEERAKGNILERFSAQQFPDLHSELNLSSLELGDSALYFCASSPTGSGNTIYFGEGSWLTVV.

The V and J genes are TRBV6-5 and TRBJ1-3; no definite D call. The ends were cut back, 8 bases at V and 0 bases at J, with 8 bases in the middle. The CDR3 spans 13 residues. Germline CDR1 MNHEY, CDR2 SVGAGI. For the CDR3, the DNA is TGTGCCAGCGGCTCCAACTCTGGAAACACCATATATTTT. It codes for CASGSNSGNTIYF.

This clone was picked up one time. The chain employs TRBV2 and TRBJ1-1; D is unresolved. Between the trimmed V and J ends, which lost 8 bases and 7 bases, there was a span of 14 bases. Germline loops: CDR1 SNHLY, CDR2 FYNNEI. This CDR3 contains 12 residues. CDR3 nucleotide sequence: TGTGCCAGCTGGGTGCGGGAGGGTGAAGCTTTCTTT. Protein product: CASWVREGEAFF.

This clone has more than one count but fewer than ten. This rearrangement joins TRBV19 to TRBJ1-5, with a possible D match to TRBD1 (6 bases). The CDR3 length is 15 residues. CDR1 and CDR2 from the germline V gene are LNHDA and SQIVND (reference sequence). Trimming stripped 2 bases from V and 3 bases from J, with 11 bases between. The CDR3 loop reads CASSIRSGVNQPQHF. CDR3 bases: TGTGCCAGTAGTATACGGTCAGGGGTCAATCAGCCCCAGCATTTT.

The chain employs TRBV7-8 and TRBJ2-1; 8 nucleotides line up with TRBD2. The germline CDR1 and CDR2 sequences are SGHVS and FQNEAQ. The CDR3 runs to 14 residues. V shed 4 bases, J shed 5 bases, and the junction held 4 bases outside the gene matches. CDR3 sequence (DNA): TGTGCCAGCAGCTGGGGTAGCGGGGACAATGAGCAGTTCTTC. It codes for CASSWGSGDNEQFF.

Here the CDR3 reads CASAHMVEETQYF. CDR3 coding DNA: TGTGCCAGCGCCCACATGGTGGAAGAGACCCAGTACTTC. This chain links TRBV3-1 (or the pseudogene TRBV3-2) with TRBJ2-5; D is ambiguous. V shed 8 bases and J shed 3 bases, with 13 bases lying between them. The V gene's germline CDR1 is LGHDT and CDR2 YNNKEL (reference sequence). The CDR3 runs 13 residues.

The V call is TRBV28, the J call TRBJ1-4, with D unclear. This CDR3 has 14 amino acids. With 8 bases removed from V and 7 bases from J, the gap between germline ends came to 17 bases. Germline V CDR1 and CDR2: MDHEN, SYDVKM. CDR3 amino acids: CASGVLGSSEKLFF. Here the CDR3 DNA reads TGTGCCAGCGGCGTCCTGGGCTCGAGTGAAAAACTGTTTTTT.

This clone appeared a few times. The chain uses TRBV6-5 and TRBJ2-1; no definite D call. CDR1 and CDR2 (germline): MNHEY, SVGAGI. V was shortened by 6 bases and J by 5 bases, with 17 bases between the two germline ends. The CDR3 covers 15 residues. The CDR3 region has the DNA TGTGCCAGCAGCCTCATTACAGATATAGACAATGAGCAGTTCTTC. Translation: CASSLITDIDNEQFF.

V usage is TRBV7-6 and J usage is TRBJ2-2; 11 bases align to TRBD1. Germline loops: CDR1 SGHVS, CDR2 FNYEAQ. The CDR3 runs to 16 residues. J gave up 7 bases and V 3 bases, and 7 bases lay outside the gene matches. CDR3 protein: CASSFGQGALDGELFF. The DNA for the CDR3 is TGTGCCAGCAGCTTCGGACAGGGGGCGCTTGACGGGGAGCTGTTTTTT.

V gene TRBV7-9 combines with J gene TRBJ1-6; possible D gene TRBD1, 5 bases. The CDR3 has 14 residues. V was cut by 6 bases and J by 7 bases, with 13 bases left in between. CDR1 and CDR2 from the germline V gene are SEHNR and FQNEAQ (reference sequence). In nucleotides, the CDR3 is TGTGCCAGCAGAGCGACAGTAACCAATTCACCCCTCCACTTT. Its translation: CASRATVTNSPLHF. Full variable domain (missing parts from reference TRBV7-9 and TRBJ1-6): DTGVSQNPRHKITKRGQNVTFRCDPISEHNRLYWYRQTLGQGPEFLTYFQNEAQLEKSRLLSDRFSAERPKGSFSTLEIQRTEQGDSAMYLCASRATVTNSPLHFGNGTRLTVT.

The DNA of the CDR3 is TGTGCCAGCAGCTTAGCCGACGACAGTTACACCTTC. Protein product: CASSLADDSYTF. The genes are TRBV7-6 and TRBJ1-2; tentatively, D is TRBD1 (5 bases). Trimming took 0 bases from V and 11 from J, leaving 10 bases between them. CDR3 length: 12 amino acids. Germline V lookup: CDR1 SGHVS, CDR2 FNYEAQ.

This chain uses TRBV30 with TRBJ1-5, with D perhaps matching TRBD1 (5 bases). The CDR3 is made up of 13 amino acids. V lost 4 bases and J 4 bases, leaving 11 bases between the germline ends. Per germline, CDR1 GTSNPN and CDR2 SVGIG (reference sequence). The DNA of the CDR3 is TGTGCCTGGACCCCAGGGAATAATCAGCCCCAGCATTTT. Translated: CAWTPGNNQPQHF.

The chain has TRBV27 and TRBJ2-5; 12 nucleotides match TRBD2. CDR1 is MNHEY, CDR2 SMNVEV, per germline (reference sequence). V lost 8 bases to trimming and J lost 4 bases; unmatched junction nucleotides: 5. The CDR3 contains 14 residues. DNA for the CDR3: TGTGCCAGCGGGGGACTAGCGGGCGGAGAGACCCAGTACTTC. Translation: CASGGLAGGETQYF.

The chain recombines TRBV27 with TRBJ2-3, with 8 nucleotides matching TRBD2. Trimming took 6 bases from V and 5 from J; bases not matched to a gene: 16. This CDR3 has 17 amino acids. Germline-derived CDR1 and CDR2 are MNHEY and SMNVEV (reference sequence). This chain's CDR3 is CASSPTLAGGPKDTQYF. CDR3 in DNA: TGTGCCAGCAGCCCCACCCTGGCGGGGGGCCCTAAAGATACGCAGTATTTT.

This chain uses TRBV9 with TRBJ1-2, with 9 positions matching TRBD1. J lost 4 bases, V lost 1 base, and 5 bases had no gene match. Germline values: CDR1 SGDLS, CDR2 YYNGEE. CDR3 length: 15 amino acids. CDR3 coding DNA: TGTGCCAGCAGCGTATCAGGACAGGGGACCTATGGCTACACCTTC. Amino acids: CASSVSGQGTYGYTF.

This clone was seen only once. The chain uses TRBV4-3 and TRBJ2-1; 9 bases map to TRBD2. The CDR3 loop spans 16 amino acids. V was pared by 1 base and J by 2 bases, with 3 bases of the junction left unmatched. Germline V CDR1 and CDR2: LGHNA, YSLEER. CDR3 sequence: CASSQVSSGAYNEQFF. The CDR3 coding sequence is TGCGCCAGCAGCCAAGTTTCTAGCGGGGCCTACAATGAGCAGTTCTTC.